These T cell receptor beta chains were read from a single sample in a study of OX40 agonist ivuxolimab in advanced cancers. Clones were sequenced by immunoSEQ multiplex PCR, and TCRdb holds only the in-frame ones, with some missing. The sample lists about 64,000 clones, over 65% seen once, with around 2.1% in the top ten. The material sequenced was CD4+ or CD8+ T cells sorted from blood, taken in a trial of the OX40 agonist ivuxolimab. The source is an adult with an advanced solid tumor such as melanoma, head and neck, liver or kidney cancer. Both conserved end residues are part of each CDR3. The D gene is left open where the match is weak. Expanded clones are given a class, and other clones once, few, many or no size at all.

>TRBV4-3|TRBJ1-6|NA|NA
CASSEGGYNSPLHF
TGCGCCAGCAGTGAAGGGGGGTATAATTCACCCCTCCACTTT
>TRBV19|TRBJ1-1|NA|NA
CASSISRRTEAFF
TGTGCCAGTAGTATATCACGGCGCACTGAAGCTTTCTTT
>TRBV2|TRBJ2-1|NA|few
CASSARGSNEQFF
TGTGCCAGCAGTGCTCGGGGGTCCAATGAGCAGTTCTTC
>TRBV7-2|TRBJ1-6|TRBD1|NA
CASSPRTGLNSPLHF
TGTGCCAGCAGCCCGAGGACAGGGCTCAATTCACCCCTCCACTTT
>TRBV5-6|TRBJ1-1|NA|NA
CASSLAQEAFF
TGTGCCAGCAGCTTGGCTCAGGAAGCTTTCTTT
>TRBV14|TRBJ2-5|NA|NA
CASSLYGAGAETQYF
TGTGCCAGCAGCCTCTATGGTGCAGGTGCAGAGACCCAGTACTTC
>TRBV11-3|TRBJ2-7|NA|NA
CASSIDYSYEQYF
TGTGCCAGCAGCATCGACTACTCCTACGAGCAGTACTTC
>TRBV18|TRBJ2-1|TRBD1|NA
CASSRNGQASEQFF
TGTGCCAGCTCACGGAACGGACAGGCGAGTGAGCAGTTCTTC
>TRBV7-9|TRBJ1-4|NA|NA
CASMGYNEKLFF
TGTGCCAGCATGGGATATAATGAAAAACTGTTTTTT
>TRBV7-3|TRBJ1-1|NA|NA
CASSRGVNTEAFF
TGTGCCAGCAGTAGAGGGGTGAACACTGAAGCTTTCTTT
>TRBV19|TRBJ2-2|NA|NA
CASSIRGNTGELFF
TGTGCCAGTAGTATTCGGGGGAACACCGGGGAGCTGTTTTTT
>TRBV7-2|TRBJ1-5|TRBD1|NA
CASRQDRAINQPQHF
TGTGCCAGCAGACAGGACAGGGCTATCAATCAGCCCCAGCATTTT
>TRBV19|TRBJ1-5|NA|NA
CASSIGGEQPQHF
TGTGCCAGTAGTATAGGGGGCGAACAGCCCCAGCATTTT
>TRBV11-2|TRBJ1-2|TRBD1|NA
CASSFQGGLGYTF
TGTGCCAGCAGCTTCCAGGGGGGCCTTGGCTACACCTTC
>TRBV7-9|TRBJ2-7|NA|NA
CASRGRGRGNNEQYF
TGTGCCAGCAGGGGTAGGGGGCGCGGGAACAACGAGCAGTACTTC
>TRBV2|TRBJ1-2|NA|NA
CASRLNVQNYGYTF
TGTGCCAGCAGGTTAAACGTCCAGAACTATGGCTACACCTTC
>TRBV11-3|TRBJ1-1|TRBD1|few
CASSLGGQGRRTEAFF
TGTGCCAGCAGCTTAGGGGGACAGGGTCGGAGGACTGAAGCTTTCTTT
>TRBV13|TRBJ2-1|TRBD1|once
CASSLGTGGYNEQFF
TGTGCCAGCAGCTTGGGGACAGGGGGCTACAATGAGCAGTTCTTC
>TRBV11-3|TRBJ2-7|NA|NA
CASSFSERYEQYF
TGTGCCAGCAGCTTTTCGGAGCGCTACGAGCAGTACTTC
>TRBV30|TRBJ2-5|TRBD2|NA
CAWSKSWTSGEGETQYF
TGTGCCTGGAGTAAATCCTGGACTAGCGGGGAGGGGGAGACCCAGTACTTC
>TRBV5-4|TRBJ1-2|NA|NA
CASSLGYRDYGYTF
TGTGCCAGCAGCTTGGGGTACAGGGACTATGGCTACACCTTC
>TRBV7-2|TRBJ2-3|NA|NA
CASSPYTDTQYF
TGTGCCAGCAGCCCGTACACAGATACGCAGTATTTT
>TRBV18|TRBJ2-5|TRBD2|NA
CASSYTGTSDQETQYF
TGTGCCAGCTCATACACCGGGACTAGCGACCAAGAGACCCAGTACTTC
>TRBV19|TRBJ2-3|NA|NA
CASSRYTDTQYF
TGTGCCAGTAGTCGGTACACAGATACGCAGTATTTT
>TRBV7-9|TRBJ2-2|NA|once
CASSRRMPSSAGELFF
TGTGCCAGCAGCAGACGGATGCCTTCGAGTGCCGGGGAGCTGTTTTTT
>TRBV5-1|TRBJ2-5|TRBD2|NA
CASSLQAGGPGETQYF
TGCGCCAGCAGCTTGCAAGCGGGGGGGCCGGGAGAGACCCAGTACTTC
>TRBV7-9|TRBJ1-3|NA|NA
CASTRGDSGNTIYF
TGTGCCAGCACGCGTGGCGACTCTGGAAACACCATATATTTT
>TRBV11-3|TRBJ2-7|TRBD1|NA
CASSPRQGSTYEQYF
TGTGCCAGCAGTCCTAGACAGGGCTCTACCTACGAGCAGTACTTC
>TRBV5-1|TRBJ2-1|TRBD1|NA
CASSTTGEPYQMNEQFF
TGCGCCAGCAGCACCACAGGGGAGCCGTACCAAATGAATGAGCAGTTCTTC
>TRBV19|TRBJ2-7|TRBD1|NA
CASSVRTGPYEQYF
TGTGCCAGTAGTGTAAGGACAGGGCCATACGAGCAGTACTTC
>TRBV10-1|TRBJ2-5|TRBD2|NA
CASIFWPGREGQETQYF
TGCGCCAGCATTTTTTGGCCGGGACGGGAGGGCCAAGAGACCCAGTACTTC
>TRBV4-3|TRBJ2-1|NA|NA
CASSLESGLYNEQFF
TGCGCCAGCAGCCTGGAGTCGGGTCTGTACAATGAGCAGTTCTTC
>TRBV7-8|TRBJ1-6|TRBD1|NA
CASSKTGSGNSPLHF
TGTGCCAGCAGCAAGACAGGGAGTGGTAATTCACCCCTCCACTTT
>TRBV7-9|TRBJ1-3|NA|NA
CASSDRRDLSGNTIYF
TGTGCCAGCAGCGATCGCAGGGATCTCTCTGGAAACACCATATATTTT
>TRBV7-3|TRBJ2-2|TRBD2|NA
CASRKLAGGSTGELFF
TGTGCCAGCAGGAAACTAGCGGGCGGAAGCACCGGGGAGCTGTTTTTT
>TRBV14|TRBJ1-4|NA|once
CASSHFPRATNEKLSF
TGTGCCAGCAGCCACTTTCCTCGGGCGACAAATGAAAAACTGTCTTTT
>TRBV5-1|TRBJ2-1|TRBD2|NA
CASSSLAAQYNEQFF
TGCGCCAGCAGCTCACTAGCGGCCCAATACAATGAGCAGTTCTTC
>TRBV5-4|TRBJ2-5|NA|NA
CASSFKVDVQETQYF
TGTGCCAGCAGCTTTAAGGTTGATGTCCAAGAGACCCAGTACTTC
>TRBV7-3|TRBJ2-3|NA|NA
CASSLRGSSTDTQYF
TGTGCCAGCAGCTTACGGGGCTCTAGCACAGATACGCAGTATTTT
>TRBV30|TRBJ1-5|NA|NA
CAWSSGGQPQHF
TGTGCCTGGAGTTCGGGCGGGCAGCCCCAGCATTTT
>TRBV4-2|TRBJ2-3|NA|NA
CASSQERQGRGTDTQYF
TGTGCCAGCAGCCAAGAACGCCAGGGGAGAGGCACAGATACGCAGTATTTT
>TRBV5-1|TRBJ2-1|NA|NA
CASSLNQEEQFF
TGCGCCAGCAGCTTAAACCAGGAGGAGCAGTTCTTC
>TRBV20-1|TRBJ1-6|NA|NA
CRDNSPLHF
TGCAGGGATAATTCACCCCTCCACTTT
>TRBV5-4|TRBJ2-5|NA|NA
CASSSPHQETQYF
TGTGCCAGCAGCTCCCCACACCAAGAGACCCAGTACTTC
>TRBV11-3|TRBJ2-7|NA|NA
CASSQLRAEQYF
TGTGCCAGCAGCCAACTCAGGGCCGAGCAGTACTTC
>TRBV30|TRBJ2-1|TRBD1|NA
CAWSVLGTGNEQFF
TGTGCCTGGAGTGTACTCGGGACAGGCAATGAGCAGTTCTTC
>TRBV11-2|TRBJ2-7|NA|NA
CASSLTGILTEQYF
TGTGCCAGCAGCTTAACAGGGATTCTCACCGAGCAGTACTTC
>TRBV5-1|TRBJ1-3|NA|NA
CASRSHSSGNTIYF
TGCGCCAGCAGGTCACACTCTTCTGGAAACACCATATATTTT
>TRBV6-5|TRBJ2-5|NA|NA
CASSSRNQETQYF
TGTGCCAGCAGTTCGCGAAACCAAGAGACCCAGTACTTC
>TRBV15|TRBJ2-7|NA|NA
CATSRDFSASRYEQYF
TGTGCCACCAGCAGAGATTTTAGCGCTAGTCGGTACGAGCAGTACTTC
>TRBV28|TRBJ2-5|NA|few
CASSTRSVGETQYF
TGTGCCAGCAGCACCCGGAGCGTCGGTGAGACCCAGTACTTC
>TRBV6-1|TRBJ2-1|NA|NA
CASSKQSFGYNEQFF
TGTGCCAGCAGTAAACAGAGTTTTGGCTACAATGAGCAGTTCTTC